The T cell receptor (beta chain) described here comes from a study of cytomegalovirus exposure and HLA in healthy donors (dated by TCRdb to 2017 to 2019). Turning to the overall study: An earlier analysis of several hundred of the donors reported about 290 Gb of sequence data and 117 million unique TCR beta sequences from approximately 180 million T cells. An early release that covered about 600 HLA-typed donors contained around 300 gigabases of sequencing data and tens of millions of unique TCR sequences. The genetic ancestry cluster associated with self-reported Caucasian donors included roughly 84% of the approximately 430 genotyped donors. The study aimed to test whether cataloging public T cell receptors could reveal signatures of past pathogen exposure. The study used immunosequencing to profile the T cell repertoires of approximately 650 subjects and linked those repertoires to cytomegalovirus serostatus. Along with the approximately 620-subject first cohort, a separate validation cohort of over 90 different subjects was used. To predict cytomegalovirus infection status, the study brought together high-throughput TCR immunosequencing, statistical association of individual TCRs with disease status, and machine learning. To study patterns of TCR occurrence, a later analysis re-analyzed previously published TCR beta repertoires from hundreds of donors and added high-resolution HLA genotyping. In the later analysis, no new phenotypic data were used to find candidate immune exposures; instead, reliance was placed on TCR beta sequences and their occurrence across donors. An earlier analysis of approximately 640 of the donors applied high-throughput TCR beta sequencing to assess whether each TCR beta V gene segment acted as functional or pseudogenic. Donor age, sex, ethnicity and CMV serostatus were compiled alongside the repertoire data. Genome-wide SNP genotypes for about three fifths of the roughly 670 donors were used in a later genetic analysis, which treated that subset as a discovery cohort. All discovery cohort repertoires had been generated on a single sequencing platform. HLA typing included class I and class II loci at four-digit resolution. The number of donors typed differed by locus, with 629-630 for A, B, C, DRB1 and DQB1, around 560 for DQA1, over 600 for DPA1, and 450 to 480 for DPB1. Four or five DR-DQ haplotypes were treated as single units for association and clustering because of strong linkage in the cohort. Across about 370 genotyped donors of the cohort, an average of roughly 250,000 unique TCR beta nucleotide sequences per donor were sequenced, and roughly 18% of those sequences were non-productive. General findings and caveats noted by the study authors: Across donors, most TCR sequences were observed very rarely, whereas some public TCRs were present in many individuals. In a later analysis, some 18,000 TCR beta sequences were associated with specific HLA alleles at a false discovery rate of 0.05. Presence/absence analyses assumed roughly uniform sequencing depth across donors, an assumption that may not hold. A later analysis found that HLA-associated TCR beta chains were more clonally expanded and had lower generation probabilities than equally common non-associated chains. Several of the top co-occurrence clusters appeared to be linked to parvovirus B19, influenza, CMV and Epstein-Barr virus, according to a later analysis. The cohort was sequenced for TCR beta chains only, and without alpha or paired-chain data the features that could be detected were limited. A few of the identified cytomegalovirus-associated TCR beta chains were confirmed in vitro to be specific for cytomegalovirus antigens. The earlier analysis of almost 600 of the donors excluded 15 to 20 rarely observed V segments, including chromosome 9 orphons, because counts were too low. Because HLA typing was missing for some donors at each locus, association tests included only the typed subset. The study gave a list of roughly 150 TCR beta chains associated with cytomegalovirus. Assigning TCR associations to individual alleles was difficult when HLA alleles, especially DR and DQ, strongly co-occurred. For the cohort, immune exposure information was limited to CMV serostatus. According to a later analysis, most CMV-associated TCR beta chains appeared to be HLA-restricted, and the HLA associations seemed to be driven largely by CMV exposure. Cytomegalovirus status was reported to be diagnosed by the classifier with high specificity and sensitivity in both the original and validation cohorts. A cluster of highly shared sequence variants was judged likely to represent a technical artifact of the sequencing pipeline. An association between a missense DCLRE1C variant and V-gene and J-gene trimming of TCR beta chains was found in a later genetic analysis and replicated in an independent cohort. Compared with the approximately 710-donor mean, donors in an Asian-associated ancestry cluster had fewer N-insertions in productive TCRs, according to a later genetic analysis. A further reported finding was that TCR beta sequences accurately predicted the HLA-A and HLA-B alleles for most subjects in the first cohort. Correlated functional status among segregating V segments might reflect linkage disequilibrium, but an unknown experimental factor could not be ruled out. Some IMGT-functional V segments, including TRBV6-2 and TRBV6-3, could not be told apart with the 87-base-pair reads, so those segments were excluded. An earlier analysis of some 590 of the donors showed that most TCR beta V segments appeared in productive rearrangements either about 87% or about 30% of the time, which broadly matched IMGT annotations. In a later analysis, TCR association rates were found to vary across HLA loci, with the most associated TCRs seen for DRB1 alleles and the fewest for HLA-C alleles. The authors suggested that the approach could potentially be extended to other disease states and immunological phenotypes.

In total, more than 500 healthy bone marrow donors made up the cohort. Cohort members were all nominally healthy when sampled, although unrecorded immune exposures were likely present. The donor was CMV seropositive and was included in the group of 250 to 350 seropositive cohort members. Every donor gave a peripheral blood sample, and the peripheral blood mononuclear cells from that sample were used for TCR beta sequencing. The Qiagen DNeasy Blood Extraction Kit was used to extract genomic DNA from the blood cell samples. Libraries were constructed by the immunoSEQ multiplex PCR assay. For the multiplex PCR, a mixture combining 60 forward primers for TCR Vbeta segments and 13 reverse primers for TCR Jbeta segments was used. Amplification of the CDR3 region of rearranged TCR beta genes was performed with a multiplex PCR assay on genomic DNA. The Illumina HiSeq System was used to sequence the amplified TCR beta libraries as 87-base-pair reads. The original pipeline was this. A later analysis tallied roughly 76 million unique TCR beta chains across the approximately 670 repertoires, and approximately 12 million of those chains were shared by two or more donors. Raw reads were error-corrected and collapsed into unique sequences with a nearest-neighbor algorithm that merged closely related sequences to remove PCR and sequencing errors. To assign V, D and J gene segments, CDR3 sequences were aligned to IMGT reference sequences. For a sequence to be retained, a match of at least six nucleotides was required to both a V gene segment and a J gene segment. Rearrangements were classified as productive when the CDR3 lacked stop codons and remained in frame with V and J, and all other rearrangements were classified as non-productive. CDR3 was defined by IMGT convention, running from the second conserved V-encoded cysteine to the conserved J-encoded phenylalanine. In an earlier analysis of some 550 of the donors, sequences lacking an unambiguous match to a single V gene segment were excluded. An earlier analysis of several hundred of the donors called V segments functional above 56.7% productive rearrangements and segregating when the between-donor standard deviation exceeded 5%. A statistical classification framework was developed to diagnose cytomegalovirus status using the catalog of TCR beta chain sequences. In a later analysis, TCR nucleotide sequences were compared against IMGT/GENE-DB human TR gene sequences so that V and J genes could be assigned. In a later analysis, CDR3 sequences and most-parsimonious VDJ recombination scenarios were assigned using the TCRdist pipeline. In a later analysis, each TCR beta chain was defined by its CDR3 amino acid sequence together with its V-gene family, and reads lacking a unique V-gene family were excluded. In a later analysis, fewer than 650 highly shared, low-generation-probability nucleotide sequences were removed to address suspected cross-contamination and a sequencing artifact. A later analysis calculated a clonal expansion index for each public chain from normalized within-repertoire ranks of inferred template counts. Generation probabilities in a later analysis came from a VDJ recombination model fitted to out-of-frame rearrangements, and those results were checked against IGoR. A later analysis scored TCR-TCR, TCR-HLA and TCR-CMV co-occurrence with hypergeometric tests, applying a repertoire-size bias correction to TCR pairs. False discovery rates were estimated in a later analysis by permuting HLA or CMV assignments 20 times. In a later analysis, co-occurring TCRs were grouped using DBSCAN, and TCRdist sequence similarity was added for clustering within HLA-allele-positive subsets. Repertoires with fewer than 30,000 or more than 120,000 public chains, plus five repertoires with anomalous nucleotide sharing, were excluded from co-occurrence clustering. This immuneACCESS table, as held by TCRdb, lists in-frame sequences with V and J called but not all clones. Of the missing ones, under half trace to an unresolved V gene in checked studies; the others have no known cause. D and trimming were read from the DNA, whereas the V and J calls and clone size are those reported in that table. Here the sample has about 120,000 clones; 67% occur a single time. Of the sample, about 8% falls within the top ten clones.

From a lookup of the germline V gene, CDR1 and CDR2 are SGDLS and YYNGEE. The CDR3, cysteine through phenylalanine, is 13 amino acids long. Only the CDR3 DNA stays, 39 bases, in frame from base 1. A distance of 8 bases separates the germline ends of V and J, which lose 0 bases and 5 bases respectively. Points on this clone: This clone's antigen is unknown. No base quality information exists; no much larger clone differs at one position.

In this chain, TRBV9 is recombined with TRBJ2-5; matching of 6 bases hints at TRBD1 as the D gene. The receptor was isolated from a man between 18 and 35 years old in good health and CMV-seropositive. Sequenced input: PBMCs. The CDR3 here reads CASSVGGPETQYF. The nucleotide sequence reads TGTGCCAGCAGCGTAGGGGGGCCGGAGACCCAGTACTTC. Supplemented by the reference TRBV9 and TRBJ2-5 proteins around the CDR3, the complete variable domain is DSGVTQTPKHLITATGQRVTLRCSPRSGDLSVYWYQQSLDQGLQFLIQYYNGEERAKGNILERFSAQQFPDLHSELNLSSLELGDSALYFCASSVGGPETQYFGPGTRLLVL.